This TCR beta chain is from a study of blood T cell repertoires in COVID-19. Across the whole study: Acute-phase and convalescent COVID-19 samples originated in the United States, Italy and Spain. T cells, B-cell-depleted T cells, or PBMCs supplied cDNA or gDNA.

Ages ranged from roughly 18 to 95 years, with residence in about 23 US areas. The V and J ends lost 5 bases and 0 bases respectively, with 11 bases between them. CDR1 and CDR2 from the germline V gene are LNHDA and SQIVND (reference sequence). This CDR3 contains 15 residues. In the authors' methods: Amplification of reference gene primers provided the estimated nucleated cell counts. The data were produced by immunoSEQ multiplex PCR, yet TCRdb's version contains in-frame clones alone and is incomplete. From that table come the V and J calls and clone size; the DNA was used to work out D and trimming. The data contain 140,000 to 150,000 clones, more than 75% of them singletons.

The J gene is TRBJ1-5, the V gene TRBV19; possibly TRBD1 for D (5 bases). The clonotype comes from a woman between 50 and 59 years old who had recovered from COVID-19. The material sequenced was PBMCs or T cells enriched from blood (not recorded which). CDR3 sequence reads: CASSSGHYSNQPQHF. The CDR3 DNA reads TGTGCCAGTAGTTCAGGACATTATAGCAATCAGCCCCAGCATTTT.